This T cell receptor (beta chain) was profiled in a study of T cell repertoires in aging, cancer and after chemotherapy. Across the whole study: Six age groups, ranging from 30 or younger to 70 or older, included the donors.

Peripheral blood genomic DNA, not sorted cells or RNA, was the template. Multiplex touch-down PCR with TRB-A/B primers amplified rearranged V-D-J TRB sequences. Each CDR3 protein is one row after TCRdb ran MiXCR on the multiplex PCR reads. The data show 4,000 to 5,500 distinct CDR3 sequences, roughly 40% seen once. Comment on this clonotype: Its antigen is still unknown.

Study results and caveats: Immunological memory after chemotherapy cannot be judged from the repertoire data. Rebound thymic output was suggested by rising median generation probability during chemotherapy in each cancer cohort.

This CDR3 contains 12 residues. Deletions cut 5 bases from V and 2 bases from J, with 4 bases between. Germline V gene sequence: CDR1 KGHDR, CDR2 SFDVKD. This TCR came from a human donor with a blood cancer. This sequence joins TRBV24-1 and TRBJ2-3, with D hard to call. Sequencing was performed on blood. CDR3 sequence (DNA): TGTGCCACCAGTGGGAACACAGATACGCAGTATTTT. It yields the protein CATSGNTDTQYF.